This T cell receptor beta chain came from a study of identical twins. Study findings and constraints: Compared with models, monozygotic twins showed more out-of-frame TCR alpha sharing.

In this sample, this clonotype turned up a few times. Antigen unknown. TCRdb recomputed calls from the 5' RACE reads with MiXCR, one row per CDR3 protein. The repertoire holds about 810,000 distinct CDR3 sequences, with 12% as singletons. Germline assignment: CDR1 SQVTM and CDR2 ANQGSEA. Trimming cost V 1 base and J 2 bases; bases outside gene matches: 8. The CDR3 loop spans 15 amino acids. The sample was also reused in another study, on yellow fever vaccine responses in identical twins. According to that study: On the reported evidence, twins' vaccine T cell responses seemed partly convergent and partly personalized.

J is TRBJ2-7 and V is TRBV29-1, with 7 bases lining up with TRBD1. The sample comprised PBMCs. The receptor was isolated from a woman younger than 30 in good health. The CDR3 protein is CSVEAPGQKAYEQYV. The CDR3 DNA reads as TGCAGCGTTGAAGCACCGGGACAGAAAGCCTACGAGCAGTACGTC.